This T cell receptor (beta chain) is drawn from a study of identifying expanded T cells in peripheral blood. Study outcomes and limitations: Differentially abundant clones: about 1.1 between replicates, about 15 at roughly 13 days, approximately 19 at four. Variance in clone template counts between roughly two-week samples significantly increased with total template count across all healthy donors.

In regard to this clone: Its antigen is currently unknown.

Here immunoSEQ multiplex PCR was the method, and the copy in TCRdb shows in-frame clones only, minus some. The table lists just under 65,000 clones, around 87% of them singletons, with 4.7% in the top ten. This TCR came from a person aged 18 to 75 in good health. The source material was blood.

The CDR3 DNA sequence: TGTGCCAGCATCCCGGGACAGGGGTCAAACACCATATATTTT. This codes for CASIPGQGSNTIYF. The chain recombines TRBV7-9 with TRBJ1-3, with 10 bases matching TRBD1. The germline CDR1 and CDR2 sequences are SEHNR and FQNEAQ (reference sequence). Germline trimming cut 7 bases from V and 6 bases from J; bases unmatched to any gene: 6. This CDR3 region has 14 residues.